The 11 T cell receptor beta chains reported below all come from one sample, sequenced in a study of blood T cell repertoires in COVID-19. Repertoires were generated with immunoSEQ multiplex PCR, while TCRdb's copy carries only in-frame clones and drops some. There are 150,000 to 200,000 clones in the sample; under 85% occur only once, and 6% to 8% lies in the top ten. Sequencing used peripheral blood. The receptor set was obtained from a woman aged 70-85 years with COVID-19, enrolled during active disease.

The CDR3 loop is CASSTGTDSGNTIYF. CDR3 bases: TGTGCCAGCAGCACCGGGACTGACTCTGGAAACACCATATATTTT. The V call is TRBV11-1, the J call TRBJ1-3; D is possibly TRBD1 (5 bases). Trimming stripped 5 bases from V and 0 bases from J, with 11 bases between. The CDR3 runs to 15 residues. CDR1 and CDR2 (germline): SGHAT, FQDESV (reference sequence).

This rearrangement joins TRBV19 to TRBJ1-4; no definite D call. The V gene lost 3 bases and the J gene lost 3 bases, with 14 bases spanning the gap. The germline gives CDR1 LNHDA, CDR2 SQIVND (reference sequence). The CDR3 extends over 16 amino acids. The CDR3: CASSILQRVANEKLFF. CDR3 bases: TGTGCCAGTAGTATTCTTCAGCGCGTGGCTAATGAAAAACTGTTTTTT.

The chain combines TRBV5-1 with TRBJ1-6; maybe TRBD1 (5 bases). Germline CDR1 SGHRS, CDR2 YFSETQ. V lost 0 bases and J lost 8, with 12 bases in between. This CDR3 contains 15 residues. For the CDR3, the DNA is TGCGCCAGCAGCTTGGCACCAGGGCTTGATTCACCCCTCCACTTT. It codes for CASSLAPGLDSPLHF.

The J gene is TRBJ1-2, the V gene TRBV2, with 8 bases fitting TRBD1. The germline CDR1 and CDR2 sequences are SNHLY and FYNNEI. V lost 4 bases to trimming and J lost 3 bases; unmatched junction nucleotides: 7. The CDR3 sequence is 15 residues long. CDR3 bases: TGTGCCAGCAGTGTAGACAGGGGCGAAGACTATGGCTACACCTTC. It specifies CASSVDRGEDYGYTF.

This chain uses TRBV5-1 with TRBJ2-5; D possibly corresponds to TRBD2 (6 bases). This CDR3 has 17 residues. Germline V gene data show CDR1 as SGHRS and CDR2 as YFSETQ. Trimming removed 2 bases at V and 1 base at J, with 18 bases between. The DNA of the CDR3 is TGCGCCAGCAGCTTTGGTGGGGTAGCGGATTTCCAAGAGACCCAGTACTTC. Residues: CASSFGGVADFQETQYF.

This clone was detected once. The chain combines TRBV5-4 with TRBJ2-2, with 8 bases lining up with TRBD2. Germline loops: CDR1 SGHNT, CDR2 YYREEE (reference sequence). This CDR3 has 17 amino acids. Trimming at V came to 4 bases and at J to 3 bases, leaving 11 bases not matched to a gene. The CDR3 sequence: CASSPRTAGVDTGELFF. In nucleotides, the CDR3 is TGTGCCAGCAGCCCCCGCACAGCGGGAGTGGACACCGGGGAGCTGTTTTTT.

This chain joins TRBV5-1 and TRBJ2-5; TRBD2 agrees at 8 bases. The V segment lost 4 bases and the J segment 5 bases; nucleotides outside the gene matches: 13. CDR3 size: 16 residues. The germline CDR1 and CDR2 sequences are SGHRS and YFSETQ. This CDR3 is CASSPPGAGGGETQYF. CDR3 sequence (DNA): TGCGCCAGCAGCCCACCAGGGGCGGGAGGAGGGGAGACCCAGTACTTC.

The chain is built from TRBV5-5 and TRBJ1-5; D is uncertain. The CDR3 extends over 14 amino acids. In germline, CDR1 is SGHKS, CDR2 YYEKEE (reference sequence). V lost 3 bases and J lost 5, with 12 bases in between. For the CDR3, the DNA is TGTGCCAGCAGCTCGGACTTCTTATATCAGCCCCAGCATTTT. Its protein is CASSSDFLYQPQHF.

The CDR3 DNA reads as TGTGCCAGCAGCTTAGATCAGGGCGGGGCTCAGGCGGCTTTCTTT. Translation: CASSLDQGGAQAAFF. The chain employs TRBV11-2 and TRBJ1-1; possibly TRBD1 for D (5 bases). V was cut by 0 bases and J by 11 bases, with 19 bases left in between. This CDR3 is 15 amino acids long. Germline values: CDR1 SGHAT, CDR2 FQNNGV.

This clone was counted once. One end of the junction is discordant with germline, which a read error may explain. This chain connects TRBV5-1 to TRBJ1-1; D is unclear. The CDR3 is 16 residues long. The V gene's germline CDR1 is SGHRS and CDR2 YFSETQ. The CDR3 here is CASSLEVGQKNIEAFF. The DNA of the CDR3 is TGCGCCAGCAGCTTGGAGGTTGGGCAGAAAAACATTGAAGCTTTCTTT.

The rearrangement links TRBV5-1 to TRBJ1-1; D is unclear. V dropped 2 bases and J dropped 0 bases, with 8 bases sitting between them. The CDR3 contains 14 residues. Germline V gene sequence: CDR1 SGHRS, CDR2 YFSETQ. CDR3 nucleotide sequence: TGCGCCAGCAGCTTCCTGGGCCTGAACACTGAAGCTTTCTTT. Amino acid sequence: CASSFLGLNTEAFF.